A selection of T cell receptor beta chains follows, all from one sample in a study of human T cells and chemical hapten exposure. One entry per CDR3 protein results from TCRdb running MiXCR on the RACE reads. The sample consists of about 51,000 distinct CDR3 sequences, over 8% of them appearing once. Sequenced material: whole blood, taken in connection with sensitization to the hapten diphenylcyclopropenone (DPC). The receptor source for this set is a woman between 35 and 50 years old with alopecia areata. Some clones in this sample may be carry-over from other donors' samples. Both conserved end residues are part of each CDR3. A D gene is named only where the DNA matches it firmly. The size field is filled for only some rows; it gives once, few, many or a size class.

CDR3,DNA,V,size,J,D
CASSEDPANTGELFF,TGTGCCAGCAGTGAGGACCCTGCGAACACCGGGGAGCTGTTTTTT,TRBV6-4,NA,TRBJ2-2,NA
CASSPSGLAEYSYEQYF,TGCGCCAGCAGCCCCTCAGGACTAGCGGAATACTCCTACGAGCAGTACTTC,TRBV4-3,many,TRBJ2-7,TRBD2
CASSPPIAGPNEQFF,TGTGCCAGCAGTCCCCCGATAGCTGGGCCCAATGAGCAGTTCTTC,TRBV6-2/TRBV6-3,medium-sized,TRBJ2-1,NA
CSARNPGGHYEQYF,TGCAGTGCTAGAAACCCCGGCGGGCACTACGAGCAGTACTTC,TRBV20-1,few,TRBJ2-7,NA
CASSPQPGLGYEQYF,TGTGCCAGCTCACCCCAACCGGGACTCGGCTACGAGCAGTACTTC,TRBV18,many,TRBJ2-7,NA
CASSELGGSPYEQYF,TGTGCCAGCAGTGAATTAGGGGGCAGCCCCTACGAGCAGTACTTC,TRBV6-1,many,TRBJ2-7,TRBD1
CASSLVSAAFNSPLHF,TGCGCCAGCAGCTTGGTCTCGGCCGCCTTTAATTCACCCCTCCACTTT,TRBV5-1,few,TRBJ1-6,NA
CASSPRGMGTDTQYF,TGTGCCAGCAGCCCGCGGGGGATGGGCACAGATACGCAGTATTTT,TRBV4-2,few,TRBJ2-3,TRBD2
CSVEDSPGQGFGYTF,TGCAGCGTTGAAGATTCTCCCGGACAGGGTTTTGGCTACACCTTC,TRBV29-1,many,TRBJ1-2,TRBD1
CASSQDRRGTFGEQFF,TGCGCCAGCAGCCAAGACCGGCGGGGGACCTTCGGTGAGCAGTTCTTC,TRBV4-1,many,TRBJ2-1,TRBD2
CASSLTTGAKNIQYF,TGTGCCAGCAGCTTAACGACAGGGGCCAAAAACATTCAGTACTTC,TRBV11-2,many,TRBJ2-4,TRBD1
CASSQVREGPQHF,TGTGCCAGCAGCCAAGTGAGGGAGGGGCCCCAGCATTTT,TRBV4-2,many,TRBJ1-5,NA
CASTASGLLNEQYF,TGTGCCAGCACCGCCTCGGGACTCCTAAACGAGCAGTACTTC,TRBV28,few,TRBJ2-7,NA
CATWDRSSYNEQFF,TGTGCCACTTGGGACAGGAGCTCCTACAATGAGCAGTTCTTC,TRBV19,many,TRBJ2-1,TRBD1
CASSFSGQHNEQFF,TGTGCCAGCAGTTTTAGTGGACAGCACAATGAGCAGTTCTTC,TRBV28,many,TRBJ2-1,NA
CASSSFSSAYEQYF,TGTGCCAGCAGCTCCTTTAGTAGCGCCTACGAGCAGTACTTC,TRBV5-5,many,TRBJ2-7,NA